This is a list of T cell receptor beta chains from one sample in a study of T cell responses to AZD1222 COVID-19 vaccine. Sequencing was performed with immunoSEQ multiplex PCR; in TCRdb, only in-frame clones are kept and a portion is missing. This sample has roughly 150,000 clones, with about 92% found just once. The starting material was peripheral blood, obtained 28 days after the second AZD1222 dose. Source of these receptors: an adult who received the AZD1222 COVID-19 vaccine. CDR3s include the opening cysteine and the closing phenylalanine or tryptophan. Each record gives: clone size, J gene, D gene, V gene, CDR3 DNA, CDR3 protein. D genes are given only for firm matches. Clone size, where shown, is once, few, many, or a class for clones that have expanded.

few | TRBJ1-2 | . | TRBV28 | TGTGCCAGCAGTTCCCCCGGGACACCCACTCCCTATGGCTACACCTTC | CASSSPGTPTPYGYTF
. | TRBJ2-1 | . | TRBV2 | TGTGCCAGCAGTGCAGGCCCATCCTACAATGAGCAGTTCTTC | CASSAGPSYNEQFF
. | TRBJ2-2 | . | TRBV7-2 | TGTGCCAGCAGCTTAGTAACCGGGAGAAACACCGGGGAGCTGTTTTTT | CASSLVTGRNTGELFF
once | TRBJ1-5 | . | TRBV28 | TGTGCCAGCAGTTTCATAGGGGGTCGAGAGCCCCAGCATTTT | CASSFIGGREPQHF
. | TRBJ2-1 | . | TRBV29-1 | TGCAGCGGTGGGGTCCGTGAGCAGTTCTTC | CSGGVREQFF
. | TRBJ1-3 | TRBD1 | TRBV7-7 | TGTGCCAGCAGCTTAGTGGGACAGGGGGTCTCTGGAAACACCATATATTTT | CASSLVGQGVSGNTIYF
. | TRBJ2-1 | . | TRBV7-3 | TGTGCCAGCAGCTTAGGGCTAGCCTACAATGAGCAGTTCTTC | CASSLGLAYNEQFF
. | TRBJ1-1 | . | TRBV5-1 | TGCGCCAGCAGCTTGGTGGGTGTGAACACTGAAGCTTTCTTT | CASSLVGVNTEAFF
. | TRBJ1-3 | . | TRBV28 | TGTGCCAGCAGACCAGGCTCTGGAAACACCATATATTTT | CASRPGSGNTIYF
. | TRBJ2-5 | TRBD1 | TRBV7-8 | TGTGCCAGCAGCCCCTCGTACCACAGGGGGAGCGAGACCCAGTACTTC | CASSPSYHRGSETQYF
. | TRBJ1-5 | . | TRBV28 | TGTGCCAGCAGTTTACCGGGTCAGCCCCAGCATTTT | CASSLPGQPQHF
. | TRBJ2-1 | TRBD1 | TRBV6-4 | TGTGCCAGCAGGCCAGGGACAGGGACGGGCTCCTACAATGAGCAGTTCTTC | CASRPGTGTGSYNEQFF
. | TRBJ2-1 | TRBD2 | TRBV10-2 | TGCGCCAGCAGTCGGACTAGCGGGGGGACCAATGAGCAGTTCTTC | CASSRTSGGTNEQFF
. | TRBJ2-7 | . | TRBV28 | TGTGCCAGCCGAGTGGGCTCCTACGAGCAGTACTTC | CASRVGSYEQYF
. | TRBJ1-6 | . | TRBV11-2 | TGTGCCAGCAGCTTAGCCGGGCCCAATAATTCACCCCTCCACTTT | CASSLAGPNNSPLHF
. | TRBJ2-3 | TRBD1 | TRBV27 | TGTGCCAGCAGTTCCGACAGGGTGACAGATACGCAGTATTTT | CASSSDRVTDTQYF
. | TRBJ2-7 | . | TRBV5-1 | TGCGCCAGCAATATAGGGGCCACGAGCTCCTACGAGCAGTACTTC | CASNIGATSSYEQYF
. | TRBJ1-6 | . | TRBV6-5 | TGTGCCAGCGGGCAGGGTTTTCAATCACCCCTCCACTTT | CASGQGFQSPLHF
once | TRBJ1-6 | . | TRBV5-1 | TGCGCCAGCAGCTTGGGCAGTGGATCACCCCTCCACTTT | CASSLGSGSPLHF
. | TRBJ1-2 | . | TRBV6-5 | TGTGCCAGCAGTTACTCATACAGGGCTTTTGGCTACACCTTC | CASSYSYRAFGYTF
. | TRBJ1-1 | . | TRBV5-1 | TGCGCCAGCAGCGAACAGATCTCGAACACTGAAGCTTTCTTT | CASSEQISNTEAFF
. | TRBJ1-3 | . | TRBV7-8 | TGTGCCAGCAGCTTAGATCAGGGTGCGATCGGCGGAAACACCATATATTTT | CASSLDQGAIGGNTIYF
. | TRBJ1-2 | . | TRBV9 | TGTGCCAGCAGCGTAGGGGTCCAGGCTGATTATGGCTACACCTTC | CASSVGVQADYGYTF
. | TRBJ1-2 | . | TRBV25-1 | TGTGCCAGCAGTGAAGAGGGGCAGGGGAACTATGGCTACACCTTC | CASSEEGQGNYGYTF
. | TRBJ2-7 | . | TRBV9 | TGTGCCAGCAGCAACAGGGCCCAGTCCTACGAGCAGTACTTC | CASSNRAQSYEQYF
. | TRBJ1-3 | . | TRBV5-4 | TGTGCCAGCAGCTTGACAGGGTTTGGAAACACCATATATTTT | CASSLTGFGNTIYF
. | TRBJ1-6 | TRBD1 | TRBV12-3/TRBV12-4 | TGTGCCAGCAGAGGACAGGGGGGATCACCCCTCCACTTT | CASRGQGGSPLHF
. | TRBJ2-7 | TRBD2 | TRBV9 | TGTGCCAGCAGCGTAGAGGCGGGAGGGCCCTACGAGCAGTACTTC | CASSVEAGGPYEQYF
. | TRBJ1-6 | TRBD1 | TRBV7-9 | TGTGCCAGCAGCCAGGGACAGGGGGCCAATTCACCCCTCCACTTT | CASSQGQGANSPLHF
once | TRBJ2-1 | . | TRBV9 | TGTGCCAGCAGCGTAGGTGGAGGGGGCGGATACAATGAGCAGTTCTTC | CASSVGGGGGYNEQFF
. | TRBJ1-5 | . | TRBV4-1 | TGCGCCAGCAGCCCACAGGATCCTGGCAATCAGCCCCAGCATTTT | CASSPQDPGNQPQHF
. | TRBJ2-1 | TRBD2 | TRBV9 | TGTGCCAGCAGCGTAGGATACAGCGGGAGGGCCGGACAGTCCTACAATGAGCAGTTCTTC | CASSVGYSGRAGQSYNEQFF
. | TRBJ2-7 | . | TRBV3-1/TRBV3-2 | TGTGCCAGCAGCTACAGGTCCTACGAGCAGTACTTC | CASSYRSYEQYF
. | TRBJ1-5 | . | TRBV6-5 | TGTGCCAGCAGTTATATCGGGAGCAATCAGCCCCAGCATTTT | CASSYIGSNQPQHF
. | TRBJ2-2 | . | TRBV11-2 | TGTGCCAGCAGCTTTGGGACGGGGAAGCTGTTTTTT | CASSFGTGKLFF